A selection of T cell receptor beta chains follows, all from one sample in a study of long-term antiretroviral therapy in people with HIV. Profiling relied on immunoSEQ multiplex PCR, and the TCRdb table lists in-frame clones only, not all of them. The repertoire holds 30,000 to 35,000 clones, about four fifths seen once, with under 4% in the top ten. Sequencing used unsorted PBMCs, obtained 3 years after starting antiretroviral therapy. The receptors here all came from a man aged 45-65 years with HIV. CDR3s include the opening cysteine and the closing phenylalanine or tryptophan. D genes are given only for firm matches. The listing skips clone size in some rows; elsewhere it reads once, few, many or a size class.

V	J	D	size	length	CDR3	DNA
TRBV28	TRBJ1-1	TRBD1	-	13	CASRQGAPTEAFF	TGTGCCAGCCGACAGGGGGCGCCAACTGAAGCTTTCTTT
TRBV5-1	TRBJ2-2	TRBD2	-	15	CASSWGGIITGELFF	TGCGCCAGCAGCTGGGGGGGAATTATCACCGGGGAGCTGTTTTTT
TRBV27	TRBJ2-2	TRBD2	few	16	CASSSWGGRDTGELFF	TGTGCCAGCAGTTCCTGGGGGGGTCGGGACACCGGGGAGCTGTTTTTT
TRBV28	TRBJ1-2	TRBD1	few	13	CASCSGTGFSYTF	TGTGCCAGCTGCTCCGGGACAGGGTTCTCCTACACCTTC
TRBV7-9	TRBJ2-2	-	-	13	CASSLVQAGQLFF	TGTGCCAGCAGCTTAGTCCAGGCCGGGCAGCTGTTTTTT
TRBV7-2	TRBJ2-3	-	-	12	CASSSYSDTQYF	TGTGCCAGCAGCTCCTATTCAGATACGCAGTATTTT
TRBV7-9	TRBJ2-7	TRBD2	-	15	CASSPALAGLDEQYF	TGTGCCAGCAGCCCGGCCCTAGCGGGGCTGGACGAGCAGTACTTC
TRBV19	TRBJ2-7	TRBD1	-	14	CASSIGYRGDEQYF	TGTGCCAGTAGTATAGGGTACAGGGGCGACGAGCAGTACTTC
TRBV7-8	TRBJ2-3	TRBD2	-	16	CASSPRGLALTDTQYF	TGTGCCAGCAGCCCGCGAGGACTAGCACTAACAGATACGCAGTATTTT
TRBV28	TRBJ1-5	TRBD1	-	14	CASSLPQGAKPQHF	TGTGCCAGCAGTTTACCCCAGGGGGCTAAGCCCCAGCATTTT
TRBV7-9	TRBJ2-3	-	-	13	CASSLSREDTQYF	TGTGCCAGCAGCTTATCCAGGGAAGATACGCAGTATTTT
TRBV2	TRBJ2-1	-	-	15	CASSERQAAYNEQFF	TGTGCCAGCAGTGAGAGGCAGGCGGCCTACAATGAGCAGTTCTTC
TRBV7-9	TRBJ2-5	-	-	12	CASSSGPETQYF	TGTGCCAGCAGCTCCGGCCCGGAGACCCAGTACTTC
TRBV5-5	TRBJ2-1	TRBD1	-	12	CASSSWTGLQFF	TGTGCCAGCAGCTCCTGGACAGGCCTACAGTTCTTC
TRBV4-3	TRBJ2-2	-	medium-sized	19	CASSQDSAGARGNTGELFF	TGCGCCAGCAGCCAAGATTCCGCAGGGGCGAGGGGCAACACCGGGGAGCTGTTTTTT
TRBV2	TRBJ1-2	-	-	12	CASSTGTSGYTF	TGTGCCAGCAGCACAGGGACAAGTGGCTACACCTTC
TRBV6-6	TRBJ2-7	-	-	15	CASSYSQNRVYEQYF	TGTGCCAGCAGTTACTCGCAAAACAGGGTCTACGAGCAGTACTTC
TRBV6-6	TRBJ2-1	TRBD2	-	16	CASSYSSSGRNNEQFF	TGTGCCAGCAGTTACTCGTCTAGCGGGAGGAACAATGAGCAGTTCTTC